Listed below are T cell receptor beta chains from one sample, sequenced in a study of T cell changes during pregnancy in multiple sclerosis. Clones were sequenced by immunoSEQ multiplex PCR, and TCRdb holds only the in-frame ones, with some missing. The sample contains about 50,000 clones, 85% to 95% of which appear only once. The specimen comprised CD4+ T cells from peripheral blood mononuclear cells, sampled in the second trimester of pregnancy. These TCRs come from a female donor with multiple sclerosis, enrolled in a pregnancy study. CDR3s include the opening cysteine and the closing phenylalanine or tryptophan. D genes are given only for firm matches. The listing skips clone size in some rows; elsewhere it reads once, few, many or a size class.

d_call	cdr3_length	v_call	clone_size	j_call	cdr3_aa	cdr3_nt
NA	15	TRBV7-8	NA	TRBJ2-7	CASSLGRQGFHEQYF	TGTGCCAGCAGCTTAGGTCGGCAGGGGTTCCACGAGCAGTACTTC
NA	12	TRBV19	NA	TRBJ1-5	CASSIDRQPQHF	TGTGCCAGTAGTATAGATCGTCAGCCCCAGCATTTT
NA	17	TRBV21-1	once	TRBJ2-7	CASSNGALRDYSYEQYF	TGTGCCAGCAGCAATGGAGCTCTCCGGGACTACTCCTACGAGCAGTACTTC
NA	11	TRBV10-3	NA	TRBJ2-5	CAIGLSETQYF	TGTGCCATCGGGCTCTCGGAGACCCAGTACTTC
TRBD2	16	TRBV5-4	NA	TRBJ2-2	CASSLGHGGDTGELFF	TGTGCCAGCAGCTTGGGGCATGGGGGGGACACCGGGGAGCTGTTTTTT
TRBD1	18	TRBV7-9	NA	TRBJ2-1	CASSLQIKGQGSYNEQFF	TGTGCCAGCAGCTTACAAATCAAAGGACAGGGGTCCTACAATGAGCAGTTCTTC
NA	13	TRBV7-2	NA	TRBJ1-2	CASSLGVSYGYTF	TGTGCCAGCAGCTTAGGTGTCAGCTATGGCTACACCTTC
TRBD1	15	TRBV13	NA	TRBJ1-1	CASSPRQGADTEAFF	TGTGCCAGCAGCCCCAGACAGGGAGCGGACACTGAAGCTTTCTTT
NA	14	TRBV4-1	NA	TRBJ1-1	CASSQVDRNTEAFF	TGCGCCAGCAGCCAAGTAGACAGGAACACTGAAGCTTTCTTT
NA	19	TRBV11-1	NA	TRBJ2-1	CASSLGQGARLADPNEQFF	TGTGCCAGCAGCTTAGGGCAGGGGGCGCGACTAGCGGACCCCAATGAGCAGTTCTTC
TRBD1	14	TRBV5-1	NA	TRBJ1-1	CASRPTGTGTEAFF	TGCGCCAGCAGACCGACAGGGACTGGCACTGAAGCTTTCTTT
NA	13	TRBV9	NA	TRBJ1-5	CASSARDNQPQHF	TGTGCCAGCAGCGCCCGAGATAATCAGCCCCAGCATTTT
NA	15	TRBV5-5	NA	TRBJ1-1	CASSLGAGRNTEAFF	TGTGCCAGCAGCTTGGGGGCAGGTAGGAACACTGAAGCTTTCTTT
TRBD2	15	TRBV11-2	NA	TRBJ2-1	CASSFIRGGYNEQFF	TGTGCCAGCAGCTTTATACGGGGGGGCTACAATGAGCAGTTCTTC
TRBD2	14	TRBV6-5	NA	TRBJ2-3	CATTSGGAWDTQYF	TGTGCCACCACTAGCGGGGGGGCATGGGATACGCAGTATTTT
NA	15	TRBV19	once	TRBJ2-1	CASSSDRSSYNEQFF	TGTGCCAGTAGTTCGGACAGAAGCTCCTACAATGAGCAGTTCTTC
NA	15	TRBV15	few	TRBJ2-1	CATSRELWGTNEQFF	TGTGCCACCAGCAGAGAGCTTTGGGGCACCAATGAGCAGTTCTTC
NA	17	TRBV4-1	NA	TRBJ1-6	CASSPRWGGGYNSPLHF	TGCGCCAGCAGCCCCCGGTGGGGAGGAGGCTATAATTCACCCCTCCACTTT
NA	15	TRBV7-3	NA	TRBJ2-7	CASSPDARSSYEQYF	TGTGCCAGCAGCCCAGACGCGAGGAGCTCCTACGAGCAGTACTTC
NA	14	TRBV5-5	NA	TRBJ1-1	CASSWGEMNTEAFF	TGTGCCAGCAGCTGGGGGGAAATGAACACTGAAGCTTTCTTT
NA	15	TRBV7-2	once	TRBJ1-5	CASSLGGGHNQPQHF	TGTGCCAGCAGCTTAGGCGGGGGCCACAATCAGCCCCAGCATTTT
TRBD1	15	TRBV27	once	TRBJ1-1	CASSASGTGRTEAFF	TGTGCCAGCAGTGCCTCCGGGACAGGGAGGACTGAAGCTTTCTTT
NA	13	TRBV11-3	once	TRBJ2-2	CASSRLATGELFF	TGTGCCAGCAGCCGGCTAGCGACCGGGGAGCTGTTTTTT
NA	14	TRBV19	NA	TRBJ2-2	CASSIRGNGGELFF	TGTGCCAGTAGTATACGGGGGAACGGCGGGGAGCTGTTTTTT
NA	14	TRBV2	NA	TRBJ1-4	CASSRGGADEKLFF	TGTGCCAGCAGTCGCGGGGGCGCAGATGAAAAACTGTTTTTT
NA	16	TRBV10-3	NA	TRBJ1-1	CAISEPRSGGDTEAFF	TGTGCCATCAGTGAGCCCAGAAGCGGGGGGGACACTGAAGCTTTCTTT
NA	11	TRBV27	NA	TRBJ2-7	CASAGPYEQYF	TGTGCCAGCGCAGGTCCCTACGAGCAGTACTTC
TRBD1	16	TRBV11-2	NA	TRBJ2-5	CASSRSIGQGAETQYF	TGTGCCAGCAGCCGTAGTATTGGACAGGGAGCCGAGACCCAGTACTTC
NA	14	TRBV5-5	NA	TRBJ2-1	CASSLDYSYNEQFF	TGTGCCAGCAGCTTGGATTACTCCTACAATGAGCAGTTCTTC
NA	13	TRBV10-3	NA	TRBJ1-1	CAISEQVGGEAFF	TGTGCCATCAGTGAACAGGTGGGAGGTGAAGCTTTCTTT
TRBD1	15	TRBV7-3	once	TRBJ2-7	CASSLGGGQGYEQYF	TGTGCCAGCAGCCTTGGTGGGGGACAGGGTTACGAGCAGTACTTC
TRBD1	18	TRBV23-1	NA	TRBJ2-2	CASSQRNLRQGNTGELFF	TGCGCCAGCAGTCAACGAAACTTAAGACAGGGGAACACCGGGGAGCTGTTTTTT
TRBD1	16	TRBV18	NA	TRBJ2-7	CASSPLRTGGKDEQYF	TGTGCCAGCTCACCACTTAGGACAGGGGGGAAGGACGAGCAGTACTTC
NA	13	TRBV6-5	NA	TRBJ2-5	CASSSEPQETQYF	TGTGCCAGCAGTTCGGAGCCCCAAGAGACCCAGTACTTC
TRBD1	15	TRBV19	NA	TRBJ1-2	CASSIGPTGTAGYTF	TGTGCCAGTAGTATAGGCCCGACAGGGACCGCTGGCTACACCTTC
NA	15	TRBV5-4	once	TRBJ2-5	CASSREGGSGETQYF	TGTGCCAGCAGCAGGGAGGGGGGGTCGGGAGAGACCCAGTACTTC